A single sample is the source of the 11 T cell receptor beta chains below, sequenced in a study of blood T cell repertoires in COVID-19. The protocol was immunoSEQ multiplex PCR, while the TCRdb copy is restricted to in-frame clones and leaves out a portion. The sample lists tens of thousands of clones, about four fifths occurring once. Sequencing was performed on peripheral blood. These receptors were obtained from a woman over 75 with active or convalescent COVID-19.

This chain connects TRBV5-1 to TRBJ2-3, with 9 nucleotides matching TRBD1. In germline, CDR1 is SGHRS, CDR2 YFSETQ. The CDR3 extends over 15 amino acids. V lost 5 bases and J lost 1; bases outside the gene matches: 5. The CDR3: CASRLRTGGTDTQYF. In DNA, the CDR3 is TGCGCCAGCAGACTCAGGACAGGGGGCACAGATACGCAGTATTTT.

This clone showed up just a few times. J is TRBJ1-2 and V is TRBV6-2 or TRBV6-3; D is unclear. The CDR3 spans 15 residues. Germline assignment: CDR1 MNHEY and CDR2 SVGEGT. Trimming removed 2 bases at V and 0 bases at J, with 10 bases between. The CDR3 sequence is CASSYGAPANYGYTF. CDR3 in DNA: TGTGCCAGCAGTTACGGAGCTCCCGCTAACTATGGCTACACCTTC.

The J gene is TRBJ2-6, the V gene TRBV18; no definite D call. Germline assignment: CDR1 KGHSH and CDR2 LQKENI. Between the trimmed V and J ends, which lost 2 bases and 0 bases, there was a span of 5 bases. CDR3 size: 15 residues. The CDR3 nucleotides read TGTGCCAGCTCACCAGAGCTCTCTGGGGCCAACGTCCTGACTTTC. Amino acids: CASSPELSGANVLTF.

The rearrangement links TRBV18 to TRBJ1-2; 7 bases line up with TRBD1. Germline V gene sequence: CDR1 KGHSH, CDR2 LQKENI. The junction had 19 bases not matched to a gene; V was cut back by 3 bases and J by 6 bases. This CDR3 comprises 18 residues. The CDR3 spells CASSPYRGVGTLANGYTF. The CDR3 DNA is TGTGCCAGCTCACCGTACAGGGGCGTGGGGACTCTAGCAAATGGCTACACCTTC.

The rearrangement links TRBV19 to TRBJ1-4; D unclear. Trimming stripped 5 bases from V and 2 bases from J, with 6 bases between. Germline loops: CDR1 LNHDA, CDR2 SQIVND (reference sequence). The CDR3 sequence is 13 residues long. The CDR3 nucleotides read TGTGCCAGTAGTGAGGTCACTAATGAAAAACTGTTTTTT. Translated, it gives CASSEVTNEKLFF.

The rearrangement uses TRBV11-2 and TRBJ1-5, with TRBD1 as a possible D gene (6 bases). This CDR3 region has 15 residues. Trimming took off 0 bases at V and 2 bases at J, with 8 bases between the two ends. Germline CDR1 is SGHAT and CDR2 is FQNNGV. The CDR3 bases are TGTGCCAGCAGCTTAGACAGGGGTGGCAATCAGCCCCAGCATTTT. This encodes CASSLDRGGNQPQHF.

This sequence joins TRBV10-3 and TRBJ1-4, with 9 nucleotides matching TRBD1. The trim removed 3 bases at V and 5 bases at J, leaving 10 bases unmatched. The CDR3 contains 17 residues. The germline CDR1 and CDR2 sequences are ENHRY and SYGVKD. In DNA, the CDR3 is TGTGCCATCAGTGACCCCAACTGGGGGACAGGGAATGAAAAACTGTTTTTT. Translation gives CAISDPNWGTGNEKLFF.

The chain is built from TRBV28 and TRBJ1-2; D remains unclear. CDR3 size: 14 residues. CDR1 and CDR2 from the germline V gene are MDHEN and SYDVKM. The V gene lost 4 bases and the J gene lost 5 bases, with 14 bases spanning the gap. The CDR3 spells CASSSPQLRYGYTF. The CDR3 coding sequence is TGTGCCAGCAGTTCTCCTCAATTGAGGTATGGCTACACCTTC.

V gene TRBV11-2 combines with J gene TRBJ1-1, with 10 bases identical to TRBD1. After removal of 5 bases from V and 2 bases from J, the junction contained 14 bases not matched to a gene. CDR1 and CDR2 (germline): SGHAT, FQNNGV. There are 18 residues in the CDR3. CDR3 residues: CASSTLPGQGIVNTEAFF. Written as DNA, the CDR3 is TGTGCCAGCAGCACCCTGCCGGGACAGGGGATTGTTAACACTGAAGCTTTCTTT.

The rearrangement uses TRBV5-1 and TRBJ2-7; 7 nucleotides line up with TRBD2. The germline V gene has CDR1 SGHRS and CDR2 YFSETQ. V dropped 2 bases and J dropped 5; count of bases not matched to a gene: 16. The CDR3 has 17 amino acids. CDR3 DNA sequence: TGCGCCAGCAGCTTAGTCCGCTTTAGCGGGCTTAAGCACGAGCAGTACTTC. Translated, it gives CASSLVRFSGLKHEQYF.

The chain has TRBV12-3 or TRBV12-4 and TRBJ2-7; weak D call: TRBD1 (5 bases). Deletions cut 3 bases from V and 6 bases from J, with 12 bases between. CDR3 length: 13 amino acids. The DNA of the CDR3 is TGTGCCAGCAGTTTCCAGGGAATTGCCGAGCAGTACTTC. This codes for CASSFQGIAEQYF.